This TCR delta chain is from a study of gamma-delta chains in newborns, infants, children. About the research overall: Polyclonal expansion of innate γδ T cells after birth follows microbial exposure.

With CATT, TCRdb re-called clones from the reads. The table records 9,200 or so delta-chain clones, more than 20% of them present only once. The CDR3 sequence is 21 residues long. J lost 1 base, V lost 0 bases, and 22 bases had no gene match. Germline V CDR1 and CDR2: GEAIGNYY, EKD. What was sequenced was blood. The sequence came from a child who was a newborn, infant or young child, either healthy, febrile or measles-vaccinated (not recorded which). V is TRDV2 and J is TRDJ1, with 7 bases lining up with TRDD3. The CDR3 region is CACDTVALPGGPQWPTDKLIF. CDR3 nucleotides: TGTGCCTGTGACACCGTCGCCTTACCTGGGGGCCCCCAATGGCCCACCGATAAACTCATCTTT.